This section outlines one T cell receptor (beta chain) sequence together with its context. The antigen remains unidentified. Enrichment for total CD8+ T cells was performed by negative magnetic separation. UMI-labeled 5' RACE generated the TCR beta libraries. Reanalyzing the 5' RACE reads, TCRdb keeps one entry per CDR3 protein, without DNA. Its table records 9,000 to 15,000 distinct CDR3 sequences. The sample is drawn from a study of human CD8 memory T cell subsets. Whole-study findings and limits: A similarly high level of diversity characterized stem-like memory and precursor exhausted T cells, unlike effector memory cells. Compared with precursor exhausted T cells, stem-like memory T cells were suggested by Chao1 estimates to be more diverse. Only minimal overlap was seen between the stem-like memory and the precursor exhausted T cell repertoires.

The material sequenced was CD8+ T cells from PBMCs. This TCR came from a human donor in good health.

CDR3 amino acids: CASSLASGPEGDEQFF. The V gene is TRBV5-1, the J gene TRBJ2-1; TCRdb reports TRBD1, a call that lacks DNA to check it against. Germline V gives CDR1 SGHRS, CDR2 YFSETQ. The CDR3 has 16 residues.